Listed here are 32 T cell receptor beta chains from one sample, sequenced in a study of cytomegalovirus exposure and HLA in healthy donors. Use of 60 Vbeta and 13 Jbeta primers characterized the PCR. The method was immunoSEQ multiplex PCR; TCRdb's version includes in-frame clones alone and lacks a portion of them. The table records over 150,000 clones, about 80% of them present only once. The sequenced material came from PBMCs. The receptors derive from a man aged 25-40 years in good health and CMV-seropositive.

The chain couples TRBV5-1 to TRBJ2-7, with 7 bases fitting TRBD1. Per the germline V gene, CDR1 is SGHRS and CDR2 is YFSETQ. V was pared by 4 bases and J by 0 bases, with 4 bases of the junction left unmatched. This CDR3 comprises 14 residues. The CDR3 loop reads CASSPDRTSYEQYF. The CDR3 nucleotides read TGCGCCAGCAGCCCGGACAGGACCTCCTACGAGCAGTACTTC.

The J gene is TRBJ2-2, the V gene TRBV29-1; 9 bases are shared with TRBD2. CDR3 length: 15 residues. CDR1 is SQVTM, CDR2 ANQGSEA, per germline. V shed 3 bases, J shed 6 bases, and the junction held 8 bases outside the gene matches. This CDR3 is CSVDFGTSRPGELFF. CDR3 DNA: TGCAGCGTTGACTTCGGGACTAGCCGGCCCGGGGAGCTGTTTTTT.

The V gene is TRBV11-3, the J gene TRBJ1-1; 7 bases align to TRBD1. Germline CDR1 and CDR2: SGHNT and YENEEA. There are 13 residues in the CDR3. Losses at the gene ends were 4 bases for V and 6 bases for J; bases not matched to a gene: 5. The CDR3 sequence: CASSSRDSPEAFF. The CDR3 coding sequence is TGTGCCAGCAGCTCGAGGGACAGCCCTGAAGCTTTCTTT.

The genes are TRBV27 and TRBJ1-2, with 10 bases fitting TRBD1. The J segment lost 7 bases and the V segment lost 5 bases, leaving 10 bases of the junction unmatched. There are 15 residues in the CDR3. CDR1 and CDR2 (germline): MNHEY, SMNVEV (reference sequence). The CDR3 region is CASSADRGRKSGYTF. The CDR3 DNA follows: TGTGCCAGCAGTGCCGACAGGGGGCGAAAATCTGGCTACACCTTC.

The rearrangement joins TRBV5-8 to TRBJ1-1; D is unclear. Per the germline V gene, CDR1 is SGHTS and CDR2 is YDEGEE. This CDR3 has 15 residues. V dropped 1 base and J dropped 1 base, with 11 bases sitting between them. DNA of the CDR3: TGTGCCAGCAGCTTGTTAGGAGGACGGAACACTGAAGCTTTCTTT. It codes for CASSLLGGRNTEAFF. Filled out from reference TRBV5-8 and TRBJ1-1, the complete variable domain reads EAGVTQSPTHLIKTRGQQATLRCSPISGHTSVYWYQQALGLGLQFLLWYDEGEERNRGNFPPRFSGRQFPNYSSELNVNALELEDSALYLCASSLLGGRNTEAFFGQGTRLTVV.

V gene TRBV6-5 combines with J gene TRBJ1-5; 9 bases agree with TRBD1. The germline V gene has CDR1 MNHEY and CDR2 SVGAGI. This CDR3 is 15 amino acids long. V dropped 5 bases and J dropped 6; count of bases not matched to a gene: 8. CDR3 DNA sequence: TGTGCCAGCAGTCCGGACAGGGGTCTATTTCAGCCCCAGCATTTT. Translated, it gives CASSPDRGLFQPQHF.

In regard to this clone: The junction differs from germline at one of its ends, possibly a read error. The chain carries TRBV6-5 and TRBJ2-7; 9 bases are a match to TRBD2. The CDR3 is 13 amino acids. Germline lookup yields CDR1 MNHEY and CDR2 SVGAGI. The CDR3 reads CASSNSGTSTQYF. Written as DNA, the CDR3 is TGTGCCAGCAGTAACTCCGGGACTAGCACGCAGTACTTC.

Only one count was recorded for this clone. The gene calls are TRBV7-9 and TRBJ2-1, with D perhaps matching TRBD1 (5 bases). There are 16 residues in the CDR3. The germline V and J ends were trimmed by 5 bases and 0 bases, with 14 bases remaining between them. The germline V gene encodes CDR1 SEHNR and CDR2 FQNEAQ (reference sequence). The CDR3 reads CASSVQAGISYNEQFF. In nucleotides, the CDR3 is TGTGCCAGCAGCGTCCAAGCAGGGATCTCCTACAATGAGCAGTTCTTC.

The chain has TRBV6-1 and TRBJ1-6; D unresolved. Between the trimmed V and J ends, which lost 4 bases and 8 bases, there was a span of 18 bases. Germline V gene data show CDR1 as MNHNS and CDR2 as SASEGT. The CDR3 consists of 16 residues. CDR3 sequence: CASSAGGVNPYSPLHF. As DNA, the CDR3 is TGTGCCAGCAGTGCGGGAGGAGTCAACCCTTATTCACCCCTCCACTTT.

This clone was seen only a few times. The chain combines TRBV6-5 with TRBJ2-5; a possible D gene is TRBD2 (5 bases). The CDR3 contains 15 residues. Germline V gives CDR1 MNHEY, CDR2 SVGAGI. V gave up 2 bases and J gave up 5 bases, with 15 bases separating them. CDR3 sequence reads: CASSYGPGSRETQYF. As DNA, the CDR3 is TGTGCCAGCAGTTACGGGCCGGGGTCTCGGGAGACCCAGTACTTC.

The chain uses TRBV2 and TRBJ2-7; the match to TRBD1 covers 11 bases. Germline CDR1 SNHLY, CDR2 FYNNEI. The V segment lost 8 bases and the J segment 6 bases; nucleotides outside the gene matches: 6. The CDR3 is made up of 13 amino acids. CDR3 amino acids: CASRPGTGGEQYF. CDR3 in DNA: TGTGCCAGCCGTCCCGGGACAGGGGGCGAGCAGTACTTC.

The V and J genes are TRBV7-2 and TRBJ1-6; TRBD1 matches at 7 bases. The CDR3 is 16 residues long. With V trimmed by 5 bases and J by 10 bases, 14 bases remained unmatched. CDR1 is SGHTA, CDR2 FQGNSA, per germline. The CDR3 protein is CASSLRKDRNTSPLHF. CDR3 bases: TGTGCCAGCAGCCTGCGCAAGGACAGGAACACCTCACCCCTCCACTTT.

This clone was picked up one time. The chain uses TRBV11-2 and TRBJ2-5; TRBD1 matches 8 bases. V dropped 5 bases and J dropped 5; count of bases not matched to a gene: 7. CDR3 size: 14 residues. Germline V gene data show CDR1 as SGHAT and CDR2 as FQNNGV. The CDR3 DNA reads TGTGCCAGCAGCCGTACAGGGGGTGGGGAGACCCAGTACTTC. This translates into CASSRTGGGETQYF.

This chain connects TRBV30 to TRBJ1-4; 8 nucleotides align to TRBD1. The CDR3 sequence is 13 residues long. V was pared by 4 bases and J by 8 bases, with 6 bases of the junction left unmatched. Germline values: CDR1 GTSNPN, CDR2 SVGIG (reference sequence). The CDR3 bases are TGTGCCTGGAACGGACAGGGACGGGAAAAACTGTTTTTT. Amino acids: CAWNGQGREKLFF.

This clone was found a few times. This rearrangement joins TRBV6-5 to TRBJ1-4, with a tentative D call TRBD1 (5 bases). Germline V gene data show CDR1 as MNHEY and CDR2 as SVGAGI. The germline V and J ends were trimmed by 2 bases and 7 bases, with 14 bases remaining between them. The CDR3 is made up of 15 amino acids. CDR3 sequence (DNA): TGTGCCAGCAGTTACGAAGGCAGGAGGGGTGAAAAACTGTTTTTT. Translated, it gives CASSYEGRRGEKLFF.

The J gene is TRBJ2-7, the V gene TRBV6-5; D may be TRBD2 (6 bases). The CDR3 runs 15 residues. Germline CDR1 is MNHEY and CDR2 is SVGAGI. Trimming cost V 10 bases and J 0 bases, with 19 bases left between them. The DNA of the CDR3 is TGTGCCACCAGGAGGGCAGCCGCCTACTCCTACGAGCAGTACTTC. Residues: CATRRAAAYSYEQYF.

The chain joins TRBV30 to TRBJ1-1, with D uncertain. Germline lookup yields CDR1 GTSNPN and CDR2 SVGIG (reference sequence). The CDR3 length is 13 residues. With 3 bases removed from V and 0 bases from J, the gap between germline ends came to 8 bases. As DNA, the CDR3 is TGTGCCTGGAGAAGTGAGATGAACACTGAAGCTTTCTTT. This sequence encodes CAWRSEMNTEAFF.

The V gene is TRBV19, the J gene TRBJ1-1, with D perhaps TRBD1 (6 bases). The V end was cut by 4 bases, the J end by 4 bases, with 7 bases between. The CDR3 spans 12 residues. Germline V CDR1 and CDR2: LNHDA, SQIVND (reference sequence). CDR3 protein: CASSKGVTEAFF. The CDR3 bases are TGTGCCAGTAGTAAGGGGGTCACTGAAGCTTTCTTT.

This sequence joins TRBV5-4 and TRBJ2-7; 9 nucleotides match TRBD1. V lost 5 bases, J lost 7 bases, and 10 bases stayed unmatched. The length of the CDR3 is 14 residues. Looked up from germline, CDR1 is SGHNT and CDR2 is YYREEE (reference sequence). The CDR3 loop reads CASRAGTGNLEQYF. CDR3 coding DNA: TGTGCCAGCAGGGCAGGGACAGGGAATTTGGAGCAGTACTTC.

The chain joins TRBV6-1 to TRBJ1-5, with no clear D. Germline loops: CDR1 MNHNS, CDR2 SASEGT. The CDR3 runs to 14 residues. Trimming took 5 bases from V and 4 from J, leaving 12 bases between them. The CDR3 is CASSRDRGNQPQHF. CDR3 nucleotides: TGTGCCAGCAGTCGAGATCGGGGAAATCAGCCCCAGCATTTT.

The chain uses TRBV29-1 and TRBJ2-1, with 7 positions matching TRBD2. From germline, CDR1 is SQVTM and CDR2 ANQGSEA. J gave up 5 bases and V 0 bases, and 7 bases lay outside the gene matches. The CDR3 is 15 residues long. In nucleotides, the CDR3 is TGCAGCGTTGAAGATGGGCTAGCGGCCGACAATGAGCAGTTCTTC. This encodes CSVEDGLAADNEQFF.

The rearrangement joins TRBV10-1 to TRBJ2-3; 11 bases map to TRBD2. The CDR3 extends over 14 amino acids. The J segment lost 8 bases and the V segment lost 2 bases, leaving 3 bases of the junction unmatched. The germline CDR1 and CDR2 sequences are WNHNN and SYGVQD (reference sequence). CDR3 nucleotide sequence: TGCGCCAGCAGTGAGGGGCTAGCGGGAGGTACGCAGTATTTT. Protein product: CASSEGLAGGTQYF.

The chain recombines TRBV5-1 with TRBJ2-6, with no clear D. The CDR3 consists of 14 residues. Germline assignment: CDR1 SGHRS and CDR2 YFSETQ. Between the trimmed V and J ends, which lost 4 bases and 0 bases, there was a span of 5 bases. CDR3 amino acids: CASSRDSGANVLTF. The CDR3 bases are TGCGCCAGCAGCAGAGACTCTGGGGCCAACGTCCTGACTTTC.

This chain links TRBV4-3 with TRBJ2-5; 13 positions agree with TRBD2. The CDR3 totals 17 residues. J lost 5 bases, V lost 0 bases, and 6 bases had no gene match. Germline assignment: CDR1 LGHNA and CDR2 YSLEER. The CDR3 sequence: CASSQDRTSGGQETQYF. The CDR3 DNA reads TGCGCCAGCAGCCAAGACCGGACTAGCGGGGGCCAGGAGACCCAGTACTTC.

The chain has TRBV28 and TRBJ2-5; 7 bases are a match to TRBD1. The J call may be faulty, since TRBJ2-7 better matches the DNA end. Germline CDR1 MDHEN, CDR2 SYDVKM. The CDR3 consists of 15 residues. CDR3: CASSLLRDSSYEQYF. In nucleotides, the CDR3 is TGTGCCAGCAGTTTACTCCGGGACAGCTCCTACGAGCAGTACTTC.

The V gene is TRBV4-3, the J gene TRBJ1-3; 9 nucleotides align to TRBD1. V shed 1 base, J shed 4 bases, and the junction held 8 bases outside the gene matches. Per the germline V gene, CDR1 is LGHNA and CDR2 is YSLEER. The CDR3 loop spans 17 amino acids. The CDR3 is CASSQGPTGGGGNTIYF. In DNA, the CDR3 is TGCGCCAGCAGCCAAGGCCCCACAGGGGGCGGCGGAAACACCATATATTTT.

The chain joins TRBV5-1 to TRBJ2-1; 7 bases align to TRBD2. Germline values: CDR1 SGHRS, CDR2 YFSETQ. CDR3 length equals 15 residues. Germline trimming cut 1 base from V and 10 bases from J; bases unmatched to any gene: 11. The CDR3 spells CASSLRTGGLNEQFF. The CDR3 DNA reads as TGCGCCAGCAGCTTGAGGACGGGGGGATTAAACGAGCAGTTCTTC.

V gene TRBV6-1 combines with J gene TRBJ2-2; 13 nucleotides align to TRBD2. Per the germline V gene, CDR1 is MNHNS and CDR2 is SASEGT. With 4 bases clipped from V and 7 bases from J, the junction kept 3 bases outside the gene matches. The CDR3 has 15 amino acids. This chain's CDR3 is CASSATSGGFGELFF. The CDR3 nucleotides read TGTGCCAGCAGTGCGACTAGCGGGGGGTTCGGGGAGCTGTTTTTT.

This clone has just one count. The J gene is TRBJ1-1, the V gene TRBV16; the D is unclear. The CDR3 covers 13 residues. The V and J ends lost 3 bases and 1 base respectively, with 6 bases between them. Germline loops: CDR1 KGHSY, CDR2 FQNENV. The CDR3 DNA sequence: TGTGCCAGCAGCCAGGGGAGGAACACTGAAGCTTTCTTT. Translating gives CASSQGRNTEAFF.

This chain connects TRBV2 to TRBJ2-5; 8 bases agree with TRBD1. V shed 6 bases, J shed 2 bases, and the junction held 5 bases outside the gene matches. CDR1 is SNHLY, CDR2 FYNNEI, per germline. The CDR3 is 14 residues long. This chain's CDR3 is CASRVTGGQETQYF. The CDR3 coding sequence is TGTGCCAGCAGGGTAACAGGGGGGCAAGAGACCCAGTACTTC.

This clone has only one observation. This chain connects TRBV5-1 to TRBJ2-3, with 13 bases lining up with TRBD2. CDR1 and CDR2 from the germline V gene are SGHRS and YFSETQ. V was pared by 6 bases and J by 4 bases, with 23 bases of the junction left unmatched. The CDR3 contains 21 residues. CDR3 in amino acids: CASTLEGTSGIGGFIADTQYF. CDR3 DNA: TGCGCCAGCACTCTGGAGGGGACTAGCGGGATCGGAGGGTTCATCGCAGATACGCAGTATTTT.

The chain employs TRBV7-2 and TRBJ2-1, with 12 bases identical to TRBD2. The CDR3 covers 18 residues. J lost 7 bases, V lost 4 bases, and 14 bases had no gene match. In germline, CDR1 is SGHTA, CDR2 FQGNSA. The CDR3 DNA sequence: TGTGCCAGCAGCTCGGCAAGGACTAGCGGGACGTCAGGAAATGAGCAGTTCTTC. Its protein product is CASSSARTSGTSGNEQFF.